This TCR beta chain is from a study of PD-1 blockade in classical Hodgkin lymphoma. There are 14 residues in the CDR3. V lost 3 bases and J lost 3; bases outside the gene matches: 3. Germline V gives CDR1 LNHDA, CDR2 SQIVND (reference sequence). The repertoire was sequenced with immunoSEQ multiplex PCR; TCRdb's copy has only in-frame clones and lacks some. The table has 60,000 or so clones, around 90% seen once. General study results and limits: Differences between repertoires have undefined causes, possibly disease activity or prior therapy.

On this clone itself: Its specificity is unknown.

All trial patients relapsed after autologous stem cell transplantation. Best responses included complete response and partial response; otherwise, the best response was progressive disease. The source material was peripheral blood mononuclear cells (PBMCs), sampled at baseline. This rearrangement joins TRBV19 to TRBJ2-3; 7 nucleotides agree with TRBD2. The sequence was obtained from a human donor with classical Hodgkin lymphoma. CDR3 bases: TGTGCCAGTAGTATGTGGGAGGGGACAGATACGCAGTATTTT. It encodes CASSMWEGTDTQYF.